The next 22 T cell receptor beta chains were all read from a single sample in a study of cytomegalovirus exposure and HLA in healthy donors. A multiplex PCR was run with 60 Vbeta primers and 13 Jbeta primers. Clones were read by immunoSEQ multiplex PCR, and TCRdb kept only the in-frame ones, dropping some. The sample lists approximately 150,000 clones, about 80% occurring once. Sequenced: PBMCs. These TCRs come from a woman in her 40s in good health and CMV-seronegative.

The chain couples TRBV9 to TRBJ1-6; 7 nucleotides agree with TRBD1. The V gene's germline CDR1 is SGDLS and CDR2 YYNGEE. The J segment lost 2 bases and the V segment lost 3 bases, leaving 8 bases of the junction unmatched. The CDR3 loop spans 17 amino acids. The CDR3 sequence: CASSEEGTAPYNSPLHF. The CDR3, as DNA: TGTGCCAGCAGCGAAGAGGGGACAGCCCCCTATAATTCACCCCTCCACTTT.

The V call is TRBV15, the J call TRBJ2-5; 10 bases match TRBD1. J was trimmed by 5 bases and V by 1 base; bases with no gene match: 7. Looked up from germline, CDR1 is LNHNV and CDR2 is YYDKDF (reference sequence). The CDR3 is made up of 16 amino acids. This chain's CDR3 is CATSRGRTGGGETQYF. The CDR3 DNA reads TGTGCCACCAGCAGAGGACGGACAGGGGGTGGGGAGACCCAGTACTTC. The entire variable domain, with the rest obtained from reference TRBV15 and TRBJ2-5, is as follows: DAMVIQNPRYQVTQFGKPVTLSCSQTLNHNVMYWYQQKSSQAPKLLFHYYDKDFNNEADTPDNFQSRRPNTSFCFLDIRSPGLGDTAMYLCATSRGRTGGGETQYFGPGTRLLVL.

This clone was seen more than once but under ten times. The V and J genes are TRBV19 and TRBJ2-7, with 10 bases identical to TRBD1. Germline values: CDR1 LNHDA, CDR2 SQIVND (reference sequence). The V segment lost 3 bases and the J segment 3 bases; nucleotides outside the gene matches: 8. The CDR3 sequence is 16 residues long. CDR3 protein: CASSIVRTGGLYEQYF. CDR3 DNA sequence: TGTGCCAGTAGTATCGTCCGGACAGGGGGTCTCTACGAGCAGTACTTC.

As regards this clone: At one end, the junction sequence differs from germline, possibly due to a read error. The V call is TRBV7-7, the J call TRBJ2-1; D unresolved. From germline, CDR1 is SSHAT and CDR2 FNYEAQ (reference sequence). This CDR3 region has 15 residues. The CDR3 region is CASSLRLESYNEQFF. Here the CDR3 DNA reads TGTGCTAGCAGCTTAAGGCTAGAATCTTACAATGAGCAGTTCTTC.

This chain joins TRBV11-2 and TRBJ2-4, with TRBD1 matching over 7 bases. Germline values: CDR1 SGHAT, CDR2 FQNNGV. The CDR3 spans 17 residues. The V segment lost 1 base and the J segment 0 bases; nucleotides outside the gene matches: 6. The CDR3 DNA reads TGTGCCAGCAGCTTAGTTACGCCAGGGGGAGCCAAAAACATTCAGTACTTC. Translation: CASSLVTPGGAKNIQYF.

This chain connects TRBV9 to TRBJ1-1; no clear D gene. The germline V gene has CDR1 SGDLS and CDR2 YYNGEE. This CDR3 region has 13 residues. Trimming removed 4 bases from V and 8 bases from J, with 15 bases in between. The CDR3 nucleotides read TGTGCCAGCAGCCCCCGTGTTTTCGGGGAAGCTTTCTTT. It encodes CASSPRVFGEAFF.

The V and J genes are TRBV27 and TRBJ1-2; TRBD1 matches 7 bases. This CDR3 is 15 amino acids long. Germline loops: CDR1 MNHEY, CDR2 SMNVEV (reference sequence). The trim removed 2 bases at V and 0 bases at J, leaving 3 bases unmatched. CDR3: CASSLVGTANYGYTF. The CDR3, as DNA: TGTGCCAGCAGTTTAGTGGGGACAGCTAACTATGGCTACACCTTC.

The chain joins TRBV4-1 to TRBJ2-7; the match to TRBD2 covers 11 bases. After removal of 6 bases from V and 4 bases from J, the junction contained 8 bases not matched to a gene. CDR1 and CDR2 from the germline V gene are MGHRA and YSYEKL. This CDR3 region has 15 residues. CDR3 amino acids: CASSRIAGGQYEQYF. CDR3 nucleotide sequence: TGCGCCAGCAGTCGCATAGCGGGGGGGCAATACGAGCAGTACTTC.

This clone has only one observation. The genes are TRBV4-1 and TRBJ2-5; 10 bases align to TRBD1. V was pared by 0 bases and J by 3 bases, with 1 base of the junction left unmatched. Germline values: CDR1 MGHRA, CDR2 YSYEKL. This CDR3 contains 15 residues. The CDR3 spells CASSQEGQGKETQYF. The CDR3 region has the DNA TGCGCCAGCAGCCAAGAGGGACAGGGGAAAGAGACCCAGTACTTC.

The chain has TRBV5-1 and TRBJ2-5, with a weak D call TRBD2 (5 bases). From germline, CDR1 is SGHRS and CDR2 YFSETQ. The CDR3 is made up of 13 amino acids. Trimming took 2 bases from V and 5 from J, leaving 10 bases between them. CDR3 residues: CASSFGGSETQYF. CDR3 sequence (DNA): TGCGCCAGCAGCTTTGGCGGGTCGGAGACCCAGTACTTC.

The rearrangement joins TRBV28 to TRBJ2-2; maybe TRBD1 (6 bases). The germline V and J ends were trimmed by 6 bases and 0 bases, with 11 bases remaining between them. CDR1 is MDHEN, CDR2 SYDVKM, per germline. The CDR3 sequence is 15 residues long. This chain's CDR3 is CASSPGQTNTGELFF. The CDR3 nucleotides read TGTGCCAGCAGCCCCGGACAGACGAACACCGGGGAGCTGTTTTTT.

V gene TRBV29-1 combines with J gene TRBJ1-1, with 8 bases aligning to TRBD1. CDR1 and CDR2 (germline): SQVTM, ANQGSEA. This CDR3 comprises 13 residues. V lost 5 bases to trimming and J lost 1 base; unmatched junction nucleotides: 3. The CDR3 region is CSVPGGANTEAFF. The CDR3 DNA follows: TGCAGCGTTCCAGGGGGCGCGAACACTGAAGCTTTCTTT. The full variable domain, completed using reference TRBV29-1 and TRBJ1-1, is SAVISQKPSRDICQRGTSLTIQCQVDSQVTMMFWYRQQPGQSLTLIATANQGSEATYESGFVIDKFPISRPNLTFSTLTVSNMSPEDSSIYLCSVPGGANTEAFFGQGTRLTVV.

DNA for the CDR3: TGTGCCTGGAGTGTAACTGGACTCTCTGTCGGGGAGCTGTTTTTT. Protein product: CAWSVTGLSVGELFF. The V gene is TRBV30, the J gene TRBJ2-2; a possible D gene is TRBD2 (5 bases). This CDR3 region has 15 residues. Trimming shortened V by 0 bases and J by 7 bases, and 15 bases separated the two germline ends. From germline, CDR1 is GTSNPN and CDR2 SVGIG (reference sequence).

This sequence joins TRBV9 and TRBJ2-3; 8 bases map to TRBD2. The CDR3 is 16 amino acids. The V gene end was trimmed by 1 base and the J gene end by 2 bases; junction bases not matched to a gene: 6. Germline lookup yields CDR1 SGDLS and CDR2 YYNGEE. CDR3 in amino acids: CASSVSSGVPTDTQYF. The CDR3 DNA is TGTGCCAGCAGCGTAAGTAGCGGGGTTCCCACAGATACGCAGTATTTT.

This clone was seen just once. The rearrangement links TRBV4-1 to TRBJ1-1; perhaps TRBD1 as D (5 bases). The germline CDR1 and CDR2 sequences are MGHRA and YSYEKL. The V gene lost 3 bases and the J gene lost 3 bases, with 14 bases spanning the gap. There are 15 residues in the CDR3. CDR3 residues: CASSQGLDRYTEAFF. As DNA, the CDR3 is TGCGCCAGCAGCCAGGGCCTCGACAGATACACTGAAGCTTTCTTT.

The CDR3 loop reads CASSLGGFTDTQYF. The CDR3 bases are TGTGCCAGCAGTCTCGGGGGGTTCACAGATACGCAGTATTTT. The chain joins TRBV27 to TRBJ2-3; TRBD2 aligns across 7 bases. The trim removed 5 bases at V and 2 bases at J, leaving 4 bases unmatched. The length of the CDR3 is 14 residues. The germline CDR1 and CDR2 sequences are MNHEY and SMNVEV (reference sequence).

The rearrangement joins TRBV6-5 to TRBJ1-5; D is unresolved. Between the trimmed V and J ends, which lost 6 bases and 5 bases, there was a span of 11 bases. Per the germline V gene, CDR1 is MNHEY and CDR2 is SVGAGI. This CDR3 contains 13 residues. The DNA of the CDR3 is TGTGCCAGCAGCCCGTATCTCTATCAGCCCCAGCATTTT. Protein: CASSPYLYQPQHF.

This rearrangement joins TRBV27 to TRBJ2-5; D uncertain. From germline, CDR1 is MNHEY and CDR2 SMNVEV (reference sequence). Trimming cost V 2 bases and J 5 bases, with 9 bases left between them. The length of the CDR3 is 13 residues. The CDR3 spells CASSLRPMETQYF. CDR3 in DNA: TGTGCCAGCAGTTTACGTCCTATGGAGACCCAGTACTTC.

This clone was counted a single time. The V call is TRBV5-6, the J call TRBJ2-5; 9 bases line up with TRBD1. The DNA end is more similar to TRBJ2-7, so the J call may be wrong. The CDR3 has 15 amino acids. Germline values: CDR1 SGHDT, CDR2 YYEEEE. In nucleotides, the CDR3 is TGTGCCAGCAGCTACGGACAGGGGAGGGGATACGAGCAGTACTTC. Protein: CASSYGQGRGYEQYF.

This clone was seen more than once but under ten times. V and J are TRBV6-1 and TRBJ2-3, with a possible D match to TRBD2 (7 bases). The CDR3 covers 15 residues. The germline CDR1 and CDR2 sequences are MNHNS and SASEGT. The CDR3 DNA sequence: TGTGCGACCAACGGGGGGCCCGGACACACAGATACGCAGTATTTT. Translation gives CATNGGPGHTDTQYF.

This clone was seen a handful of times. The genes are TRBV5-4 and TRBJ1-6, with a weak D call TRBD1 (5 bases). The CDR3 spans 14 residues. Germline lookup yields CDR1 SGHNT and CDR2 YYREEE (reference sequence). V was trimmed by 4 bases and J by 7 bases, leaving 12 bases between them. Here the CDR3 reads CASSRDRENSPLHF. Here the CDR3 DNA reads TGTGCCAGCAGCCGGGACCGGGAGAATTCACCCCTCCACTTT.

The V gene is TRBV25-1, the J gene TRBJ1-5; D ambiguous. The CDR3 runs 13 residues. Germline V gene lookup returns CDR1 MGHDK and CDR2 SYGVNS. V lost 8 bases and J 2 bases, leaving 10 bases between the germline ends. CDR3: CASGGSGNQPQHF. CDR3 bases: TGTGCCAGCGGAGGAAGTGGCAATCAGCCCCAGCATTTT.